This T cell receptor beta chain was recorded in a study of CXCR3-negative and CXCR3-positive naive CD8 T cells (dated by TCRdb to about 2019). Broadly, across the study: In total, around 150 million TRB reads were obtained, or roughly 1.5 +/- 0.3 million reads per library. Diversity and physicochemical repertoire analyses were performed on about a dozen donors pooled from two independent experiments. For the TRBV-TRBJ cluster analysis, the naive subsets came from about 5 donors, while the memory cells came from 3 donors.

Overall results and qualifications from the work: Compared with CXCR3-negative naive cells, CXCR3-positive naive cells had TRB CDR3s with higher hydrophobicity (lower Kidera factor 4), lower energy, and higher strength and volume indices. Both naive subsets had comparably high repertoire diversity, while memory CD8+ T cells had much lower repertoire diversity. Because CXCR3 expression was partially decreased after cryopreservation, freshly isolated PBMCs were used for most assays. Within the same donor, TRBV-TRBJ usage looked similar between naive CXCR3-negative and CXCR3-positive cells, but memory cells had distinct patterns. Surface CD5, linked to self-reactivity in mice, was comparable between naive subsets; TCR interaction strength was therefore also inferred from TRB CDR3 physicochemical properties.

Concerning this clonotype itself: No antigen is known for it.

Sequenced using a NextSeq 550. The Human TCR Profiling Kit (MiLaboratory) was used to prepare UMI-labeled 5' RACE TRB cDNA libraries. The full amount of extracted RNA was used for cDNA synthesis, and the full amount of resulting cDNA was used for PCR amplification. Libraries were prepared in parallel with an identical number of PCR cycles. Per the original workflow: With a requirement of at least two reads per UMI, MIGEC and MiXCR extracted about 50,000 +/- 10,000 unique UMI-labeled TRB cDNA molecules per library. Each library averaged roughly 40,000 +/- 10,000 functional in-frame TRB CDR3 nucleotide clonotypes without stop codons. After downsampling to 5000 UMI-labeled TRB molecules per sample, diversity metrics such as normalized Shannon-Wiener and Chao1 were calculated in VDJtools. Clonotype-size-weighted physicochemical properties of the central five CDR3 residues (interaction energy, strength, volume and Kidera factor 4) were computed in VDJtools. After reprocessing by TCRdb, each CDR3 protein sequence is one entry, and no DNA is given. The authors' filters were not applied to this entry. The sample table records about 98,000 distinct CDR3 sequences. Clones ranked in the top ten supply 1.1% of the sample.

Each CD8+ T cell subset was flow-sorted in triplicate, with roughly 310,000 cells per subset placed directly into RLT lysis buffer. Naive CD8+ T cells were defined stringently as CD45RO-CCR7+CD27+CD95- to exclude memory contaminants. Peripheral blood mononuclear cells were isolated from buffy coats using standard density gradient centrifugation. Naive CXCR3-negative and CXCR3-positive CD8+ T cells were flow-sorted on a FACSAria III. Total RNA was extracted from sorted cells using an RNeasy Mini Kit. This TCR came from a human donor in good health. Some clones in this sample may be carry-over from other donors' samples. Sequencing was performed on naive CXCR3+ CD8+ T cells from blood. The meaning of the sample's cell subset or site label: CD45RO-CCR7+CD27+CD95- naive CD8+ T cells expressing CXCR3 (TNR3+).

The CDR3 region: CASSLEAPDTQYF. The chain employs TRBV11-3 and TRBJ2-3; TCRdb picks TRBD2, but there is no DNA to check that call. The germline V gene yields SGHNT for CDR1 and YENEEA for CDR2. The CDR3 sequence holds 13 residues, the cysteine and phenylalanine included. DNA for this receptor is not on file.